This T cell receptor (beta chain) was captured in a study of T-cell memory formation after mild COVID-19. Overall study findings and caveats: CM and EM subsets held most contracting CD4+ clones; EMRA held CD8+ ones.

A few counts support this clonotype. Its antigen is not identified. Each CDR3 protein is one row after TCRdb ran MiXCR on the 5' RACE reads. The sample comprises around 130,000 distinct CDR3 sequences, about 6% of which are singletons, and about 2.2% rests with the top ten. This CDR3 comprises 15 residues. V lost 6 bases and J 1 base, leaving 13 bases between the germline ends. Germline lookup yields CDR1 MNHEY and CDR2 SVGAGI. This clonotype originated in an adult woman who had mild COVID-19 (a few samples of this study predate the infection). Cell type and time point are not known. Sequencing used PBMCs or a T cell subset sorted from them (not recorded which). The genes are TRBV6-5 and TRBJ1-5, with no clear D. The chain's CDR3 is CASRRRTESNQPQHF. Here the CDR3 DNA reads TGTGCCAGCAGAAGAAGGACCGAGAGCAATCAGCCCCAGCATTTT.